The 2 T cell receptor beta chains listed next were all sequenced from one sample in a study of post-analysis software for immune sequencing data. These receptors lack a known antigen. The authors incorporated unique molecular identifiers into the TCR beta cDNA libraries. TCRdb independently ran MiXCR on the PCR reads; one entry per CDR3 protein. The profile covers about 500,000 distinct CDR3 sequences, with roughly 45% appearing a single time and about an eighth taken by the ten largest. Study outcomes and limitations: In patients, five TRBV segments were more frequent than in controls, with TRBV5-6, TRBV5-1 and TRBV20-1 among them.

Sequenced material: blood. The receptors come from a girl under 18 with multiple sclerosis.

The chain uses TRBV29-1 and TRBJ2-3; D possibly corresponds to TRBD1 (6 bases). The CDR3 is made up of 15 amino acids. V was cut by 3 bases and J by 1 base, with 14 bases left in between. Per germline, CDR1 SQVTM and CDR2 ANQGSEA. The CDR3 DNA reads TGCAGCGTTGAGGATCGCAGGGGCGGCACAGATACGCAGTATTTT. It yields the protein CSVEDRRGGTDTQYF.

The chain couples TRBV7-9 to TRBJ1-2; D unclear. CDR3 length equals 17 residues. Germline CDR1 SEHNR, CDR2 FQNEAQ (reference sequence). The germline V and J ends were trimmed by 0 bases and 0 bases, with 14 bases remaining between them. The CDR3 reads CASSLADGSYSNYGYTF. The CDR3 DNA reads as TGTGCCAGCAGCTTAGCGGACGGATCCTACTCTAACTATGGCTACACCTTC.